The 25 T cell receptor beta chains below all came from one sample that was sequenced in a study of Graves' ophthalmopathy and Graves' hyperthyroidism. Amplification from RNA transcripts yielded the TCR beta CDR3 regions. HTBI-primed first-round RT-PCR preceded second-round multiplex PCR. TCRdb analysed the multiplex PCR reads with MiXCR anew, one entry per CDR3 protein. The repertoire holds roughly 39,000 distinct CDR3 sequences, with about 50% as singletons. The specimen was peripheral blood. The receptor set was obtained from an adult woman with stable Graves' hyperthyroidism.

A word on this clonotype: The junction shows a germline mismatch at one end, possibly a read error. The chain is built from TRBV7-8 and TRBJ1-4, with TRBD1 identical over 8 bases. Germline-derived CDR1 and CDR2 are SGHVS and FQNEAQ. This CDR3 contains 17 residues. The CDR3 is CAISLGTGPATNKKLFF. The DNA of the CDR3 is TGTGCCATCAGCTTAGGGACAGGCCCTGCAACTAATAAAAAACTGTTTTTT.

This clonotype has a count of ten or more. The chain combines TRBV5-6 with TRBJ1-5; tentative D call: TRBD1 (6 bases). Germline CDR1 is SGHDT and CDR2 is YYEEEE. Trimming took off 4 bases at V and 1 base at J, with 9 bases between the two ends. The length of the CDR3 is 14 residues. The CDR3 sequence: CASSGGRSNQPQHF. In DNA, the CDR3 is TGTGCCAGCAGCGGGGGCCGGAGCAATCAGCCCCAGCATTTT.

For this clonotype: One end of the junction does not line up with germline, which may come from a read error. This chain joins TRBV4-1 and TRBJ2-6; 7 positions agree with TRBD1. The germline gives CDR1 MGHRA, CDR2 YSYEKL. The length of the CDR3 is 15 residues. The CDR3 region is CASSIGTVGANVRTF. The CDR3 bases are TGCGCCAGCAGCATTGGGACAGTGGGAGCCAACGTCCGGACTTTC.

This clonotype was counted many times. The rearrangement uses TRBV20-1 and TRBJ2-7, with 9 nucleotides matching TRBD1. V dropped 2 bases and J dropped 1; count of bases not matched to a gene: 3. The germline gives CDR1 DFQATT, CDR2 SNEGSKA (reference sequence). The CDR3 loop spans 14 amino acids. The CDR3 protein is CSARLGTGSYEQYF. The CDR3 region has the DNA TGCAGTGCTAGACTAGGGACAGGGTCCTACGAGCAGTACTTC.

The sample holds many counts of this clonotype. This rearrangement joins TRBV7-3 to TRBJ2-7; D is possibly TRBD1 or TRBD2 (5 bases each). The CDR3 length is 16 residues. The V gene's germline CDR1 is SGHTA and CDR2 FQGTGA. Trimming removed 3 bases at V and 0 bases at J, with 15 bases between. The CDR3 nucleotides are TGTGCCAGCAGCTTCTCAGTGGCAGGGAGCTCCTACGAGCAGTACTTC. This sequence encodes CASSFSVAGSSYEQYF.

As for this clonotype: A read error is possible here, since a much larger clone lies one base away. J is TRBJ2-3 and V is TRBV7-2; tentative D call: TRBD1 (5 bases). The V gene's germline CDR1 is SGHTA and CDR2 FQGNSA. The ends were cut back, 8 bases at V and 1 base at J, with 13 bases in the middle. CDR3 length equals 14 residues. CDR3 in amino acids: CASGHDSRTDTQYF. CDR3 bases: TGTGCCAGCGGCCACGACAGTCGCACAGATACGCAGTATTTT.

Ten or more counts support this clonotype. The chain joins TRBV10-3 to TRBJ1-2; 7 positions match TRBD1. Germline-derived CDR1 and CDR2 are ENHRY and SYGVKD. With 5 bases clipped from V and 0 bases from J, the junction kept 6 bases outside the gene matches. This CDR3 is 15 amino acids long. CDR3 bases: TGTGCCATCAGTATGACAGGGAGAACTAACTATGGCTACACCTTC. Its translation is CAISMTGRTNYGYTF.

This clonotype was seen a few times. V gene TRBV20-1 combines with J gene TRBJ1-2, with a possible D match to TRBD1 (6 bases). The CDR3 is 13 amino acids. Germline V gene sequence: CDR1 DFQATT, CDR2 SNEGSKA (reference sequence). Deletions cut 6 bases from V and 8 bases from J, with 19 bases between. The CDR3 protein is CSATTTLGGGYTF. The CDR3 DNA is TGCAGTGCCACCACCACGCTTGGGGGCGGCTACACCTTC.

This clonotype has a count of ten or more. The chain is built from TRBV6-2 or TRBV6-3 and TRBJ1-2; 7 bases match TRBD1. The V segment lost 6 bases and the J segment 2 bases; nucleotides outside the gene matches: 3. This CDR3 comprises 13 residues. Germline CDR1 MNHEY, CDR2 SVGEGT. CDR3 in amino acids: CASRGGGNYGYTF. In DNA form, the CDR3 reads TGTGCCAGCAGGGGAGGGGGCAACTATGGCTACACCTTC.

This clonotype was detected many times. The chain joins TRBV20-1 to TRBJ2-7; 9 bases agree with TRBD1. Germline loops: CDR1 DFQATT, CDR2 SNEGSKA (reference sequence). The CDR3 is 15 residues long. V lost 2 bases to trimming and J lost 3 bases; unmatched junction nucleotides: 8. CDR3 in DNA: TGCAGTGCTAGATCTTCCGGGACAGGGTTCTACGAGCAGTACTTC. This sequence encodes CSARSSGTGFYEQYF.

The J gene is TRBJ2-7, the V gene TRBV7-9; 9 bases fit TRBD1. V shed 4 bases and J 5 bases; nucleotides not matched to a gene: 3. This CDR3 is 13 amino acids long. Per the germline V gene, CDR1 is SEHNR and CDR2 is FQNEAQ (reference sequence). Here the CDR3 DNA reads TGTGCCAGCAGCTCGGGACAGGGCCACGAGCAGTACTTC. It specifies CASSSGQGHEQYF.

As regards this clonotype: At one boundary the junction diverges from the germline segment, which might be a read error. The chain carries TRBV25-1 and TRBJ2-7; TRBD1 aligns across 7 bases. The CDR3 extends over 16 amino acids. Germline lookup yields CDR1 MGHDK and CDR2 SYGVNS. The CDR3, as DNA: TGCGCCAGCAGCCAAGGGTCCGGGGCGACAGGGCACGAGCAGTACTTC. Its translation: CASSQGSGATGHEQYF.

The genes are TRBV20-1 and TRBJ2-5; no reliable D call. The germline gives CDR1 DFQATT, CDR2 SNEGSKA (reference sequence). The CDR3 extends over 13 amino acids. The V end was cut by 6 bases, the J end by 1 base, with 12 bases between. Here the CDR3 reads CSASKQIQETQYF. The CDR3, as DNA: TGCAGTGCAAGCAAACAGATCCAAGAGACCCAGTACTTC.

The V gene is TRBV7-8, the J gene TRBJ2-5; 9 nucleotides match TRBD1. V was pared by 5 bases and J by 5 bases, with 6 bases of the junction left unmatched. Germline V gene sequence: CDR1 SGHVS, CDR2 FQNEAQ. The CDR3 consists of 14 residues. CDR3 sequence: CASSGDRDMETQYF. CDR3 DNA sequence: TGTGCCAGCAGCGGGGACAGGGATATGGAGACCCAGTACTTC.

The chain carries TRBV15 and TRBJ2-5, with a possible D match to TRBD2 (7 bases). Trimming removed 5 bases from V and 4 bases from J, with 11 bases in between. The CDR3 covers 13 residues. Per germline, CDR1 LNHNV and CDR2 YYDKDF (reference sequence). The CDR3 here is CATSRGAGETQYF. CDR3 nucleotide sequence: TGTGCCACCAGCCGGGGGGCGGGAGAGACCCAGTACTTC.

This clonotype was counted many times. The chain joins TRBV3-1 to TRBJ2-7; D remains ambiguous. The CDR3 consists of 13 residues. Deletions cut 4 bases from V and 6 bases from J, with 13 bases between. The germline V gene encodes CDR1 LGHDT and CDR2 YNNKEL (reference sequence). CDR3 in amino acids: CASSPLGGGEQYF. The CDR3 nucleotides read TGTGCCAGCAGCCCTCTAGGTGGCGGCGAGCAGTACTTC.

This clonotype was found many times. The chain links TRBV6-1 to TRBJ1-1, with D uncertain. Trimming removed 1 base at V and 5 bases at J, with 8 bases between. Germline values: CDR1 MNHNS, CDR2 SASEGT. This CDR3 is built from 13 residues. In nucleotides, the CDR3 is TGTGCCAGCAGTGAAGGGACCCCTACTGAAGCTTTCTTT. Translated: CASSEGTPTEAFF.

In its sample, this clonotype was seen many times. The chain uses TRBV5-5 and TRBJ2-3, with D perhaps matching TRBD1 (7 bases). CDR1 is SGHKS, CDR2 YYEKEE, per germline (reference sequence). The CDR3 is made up of 13 amino acids. V lost 2 bases to trimming and J lost 5 bases, with 9 bases between them. The CDR3 protein is CASSFQGGDTQYF. The CDR3 DNA is TGTGCCAGCAGCTTTCAGGGGGGAGATACGCAGTATTTT.

The rearrangement joins TRBV7-9 to TRBJ2-7; 10 nucleotides align to TRBD2. This CDR3 spans 15 amino acids. With 5 bases clipped from V and 1 base from J, the junction kept 5 bases outside the gene matches. The V gene's germline CDR1 is SEHNR and CDR2 FQNEAQ (reference sequence). The CDR3 loop reads CASSDLAGASYEQYF. CDR3 in DNA: TGTGCCAGCAGCGACCTAGCGGGAGCGTCCTACGAGCAGTACTTC.

This clonotype was observed a handful of times. V usage is TRBV7-2 and J usage is TRBJ2-7; unclear D gene. CDR1 SGHTA and CDR2 FQGNSA come from the germline V gene. With 0 bases removed from V and 2 bases from J, the gap between germline ends came to 8 bases. This CDR3 region has 14 residues. The CDR3: CASSLAARTYEQYF. DNA for the CDR3: TGTGCCAGCAGCTTAGCAGCGAGGACCTACGAGCAGTACTTC.

The table lists this clonotype with many counts. V and J are TRBV5-1 and TRBJ1-1; TRBD1 matches 9 bases. From germline, CDR1 is SGHRS and CDR2 YFSETQ. The CDR3 extends over 16 amino acids. Trimming cost V 4 bases and J 0 bases; bases outside gene matches: 7. The CDR3 loop is CASSGGTGPMNTEAFF. The CDR3 nucleotides are TGCGCCAGCAGCGGAGGGACAGGGCCCATGAACACTGAAGCTTTCTTT.

This chain connects TRBV15 to TRBJ1-2; 7 nucleotides agree with TRBD1. Germline assignment: CDR1 LNHNV and CDR2 YYDKDF (reference sequence). The CDR3 is 13 residues long. Trimming at V came to 4 bases and at J to 4 bases, leaving 3 bases not matched to a gene. The CDR3 sequence: CATSIGQAYGYTF. The CDR3, as DNA: TGTGCCACCAGCATAGGACAGGCCTATGGCTACACCTTC.

The chain combines TRBV15 with TRBJ2-1; 7 positions match TRBD2. The CDR3 runs to 18 residues. From germline, CDR1 is LNHNV and CDR2 YYDKDF (reference sequence). Trimming at V came to 0 bases and at J to 7 bases, leaving 15 bases not matched to a gene. The CDR3 nucleotides read TGTGCCACCAGCAGAGAATTAGGTGGCGGGAGCTCGGGAAATGAGCAGTTCTTC. Residues: CATSRELGGGSSGNEQFF.

Regarding this clonotype: The conserved closing phenylalanine or tryptophan is absent in this CDR3, likely reflecting a read error. The rearrangement joins TRBV7-9 to TRBJ2-2; unclear D gene. The length of the CDR3 is 14 residues. Per germline, CDR1 SEHNR and CDR2 FQNEAQ (reference sequence). The CDR3 nucleotides are TGCGCCAGCAGCTTAGACGGTGGAATCGGGGAGCTGTTTCTT. Protein sequence: CASSLDGGIGELFL.

This clonotype has ten or more counts. The chain employs TRBV20-1 and TRBJ2-3, with TRBD2 matching 14 bases. This CDR3 region has 14 residues. Trimming took 6 bases from V and 7 from J; bases not matched to a gene: 6. From germline, CDR1 is DFQATT and CDR2 SNEGSKA (reference sequence). CDR3 DNA: TGCAGTGCCCGGGGGACTAGCGGGAGTAATACGCAGTATTTT. Its protein product is CSARGTSGSNTQYF.